Sequencing of this TCR beta chain was carried out in a study of blood T cell repertoires in COVID-19. Study-wide context: Acute and convalescent COVID-19 specimens originated in the United States, Italy and Spain. Nucleic acid was either cDNA or gDNA, and it came from T cells, B-cell-depleted T cells, or PBMCs.

The CDR3 has 14 residues. V was clipped by 5 bases and J by 1 base, with 10 bases between them. The germline V gene encodes CDR1 SGHTA and CDR2 FQGNSA. Methods used by the authors: Quantification of nucleated cells was approximated via reference gene primer amplification. Sequenced by immunoSEQ multiplex PCR; TCRdb stores in-frame clones only, minus some. That table supplies the V and J calls and clone size; D and trimming were determined from the DNA. There are approximately 290,000 clones in the sample; about nine tenths occur only once, and approximately 2.2% lies in the top ten. The sequence was collected from a young man with active or convalescent COVID-19. V is TRBV7-2 and J is TRBJ2-3; D is ambiguous. Sequenced sample: peripheral blood. CDR3 sequence: CASSLSVGTDTQYF. CDR3 bases: TGTGCCAGCAGCCTCAGCGTGGGCACAGATACGCAGTATTTT.